This T cell receptor (beta chain) was captured in a study of blood T cells in healthy people across ages. Each donor was a healthy Caucasian individual from Russia, aged roughly 6 to 95. Total RNA, at least 5.5 micrograms per sample, came from PBMCs. CDR1 and CDR2 (germline): SGHRS, YFSETQ. The CDR3 has 16 residues. Trimming removed 0 bases at V and 4 bases at J, with 14 bases between. A second PCR, run for about 7 to 11 cycles, used a sample-barcoded 5' primer plus a J-beta primer mix. TCRdb reanalysed the 5' RACE reads using MiXCR and keeps one entry per CDR3 protein. The sample contains around 790,000 distinct CDR3 sequences, 40% to 50% of which appear only once. A remark on this clonotype: Its target is not known.

Study-wide findings and caveats: Aged donors had fewer naive CD4+ cells and lower diversity than long-lived donors.

The sequencing input was blood. This sequence joins TRBV5-1 and TRBJ2-1; a weak D match, TRBD1 (6 bases). The receptor was derived from a man aged 60-69 years in good health. Here the CDR3 DNA reads TGCGCCAGCAGCTTGGGGCAGGGGTTTGGTTACAATGAGCAGTTCTTC. This gives the protein CASSLGQGFGYNEQFF.